The sequence of this T cell receptor beta chain was determined in a study of human T cells and chemical hapten exposure. The CDR3 consists of 13 residues. Germline-derived CDR1 and CDR2 are MDHEN and SYDVKM. The V end lost 2 bases, the J end lost 2 bases, and 7 bases lay between the germline ends. Of note for this clonotype: What it recognizes is unknown.

Per the authors' pipeline: Sequenced samples showed a median of 95,638 TCRs each, with counts running from roughly 23,000 to 700,000. One entry per CDR3 protein, called by TCRdb with MiXCR from the RACE reads. TCRdb's processing, not the authors', yielded these V and J calls. The table has some 99,000 distinct CDR3 sequences, roughly a tenth seen once; the top ten hold 3.1%. Study-level findings and limits: Sensitizing to DPC left TCRs with a frequency above 1 in 1000 unaltered.

Time point in this sample: patch test 2, 6 weeks after DPC sensitization. Treatment given: therapeutic diphenylcyclopropenone sensitization with weekly scalp DPC. The clonotype was recovered from a woman aged 40 to 50 with alopecia areata. Some clones in this sample may be carry-over from other donors' samples. This rearrangement joins TRBV28 to TRBJ2-7; D not resolved. This specimen consisted of whole blood, obtained in connection with sensitization to the hapten diphenylcyclopropenone (DPC). In DNA, the CDR3 is TGTGCCAGCAGTTTAACGGCTCCCTACGAGCAGTACTTC. Its protein is CASSLTAPYEQYF.